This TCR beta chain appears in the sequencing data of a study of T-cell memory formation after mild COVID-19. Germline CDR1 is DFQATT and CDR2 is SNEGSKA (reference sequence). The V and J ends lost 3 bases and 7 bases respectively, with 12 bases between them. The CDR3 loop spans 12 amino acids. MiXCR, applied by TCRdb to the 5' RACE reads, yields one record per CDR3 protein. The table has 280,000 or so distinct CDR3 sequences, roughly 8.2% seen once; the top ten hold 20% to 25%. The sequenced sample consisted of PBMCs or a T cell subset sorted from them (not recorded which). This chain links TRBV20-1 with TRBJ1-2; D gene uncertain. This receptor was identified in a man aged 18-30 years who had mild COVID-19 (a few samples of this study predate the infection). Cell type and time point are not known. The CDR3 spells CSASALAGGYTF. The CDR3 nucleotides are TGCAGTGCTAGCGCACTCGCAGGTGGCTACACCTTC.